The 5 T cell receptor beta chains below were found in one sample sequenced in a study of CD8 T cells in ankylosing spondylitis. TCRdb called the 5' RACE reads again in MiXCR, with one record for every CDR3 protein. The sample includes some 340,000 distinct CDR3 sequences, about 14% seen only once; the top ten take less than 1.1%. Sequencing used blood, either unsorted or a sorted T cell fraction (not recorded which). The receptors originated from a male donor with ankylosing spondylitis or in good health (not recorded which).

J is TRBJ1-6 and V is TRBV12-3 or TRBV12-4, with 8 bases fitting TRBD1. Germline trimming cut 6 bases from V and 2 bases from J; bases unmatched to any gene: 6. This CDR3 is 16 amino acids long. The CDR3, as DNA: TGTGCCAGCAGCCCCTGGACAGGGCCCTATAATTCACCCCTCCACTTT. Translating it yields CASSPWTGPYNSPLHF.

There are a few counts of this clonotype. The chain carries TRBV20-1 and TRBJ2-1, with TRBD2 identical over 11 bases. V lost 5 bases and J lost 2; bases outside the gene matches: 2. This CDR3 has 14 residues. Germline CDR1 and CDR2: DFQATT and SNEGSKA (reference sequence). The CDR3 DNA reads TGCAGTGCTCCGACTAGCGGGGCCTACAATGAGCAGTTCTTC. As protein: CSAPTSGAYNEQFF.

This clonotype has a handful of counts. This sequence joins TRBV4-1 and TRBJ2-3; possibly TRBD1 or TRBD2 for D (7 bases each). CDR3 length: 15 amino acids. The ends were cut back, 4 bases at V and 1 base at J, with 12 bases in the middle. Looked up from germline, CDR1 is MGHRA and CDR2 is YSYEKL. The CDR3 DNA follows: TGCGCCAGCAGCCGGGGGAGGGGGCGCACAGATACGCAGTATTTT. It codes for CASSRGRGRTDTQYF.

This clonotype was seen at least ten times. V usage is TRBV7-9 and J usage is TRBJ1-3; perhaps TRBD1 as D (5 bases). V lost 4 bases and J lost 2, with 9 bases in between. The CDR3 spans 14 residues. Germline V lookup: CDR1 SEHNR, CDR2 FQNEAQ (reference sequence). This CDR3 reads CASSSQGAGNTIYF. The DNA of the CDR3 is TGTGCCAGCAGCTCTCAGGGAGCTGGAAACACCATATATTTT.

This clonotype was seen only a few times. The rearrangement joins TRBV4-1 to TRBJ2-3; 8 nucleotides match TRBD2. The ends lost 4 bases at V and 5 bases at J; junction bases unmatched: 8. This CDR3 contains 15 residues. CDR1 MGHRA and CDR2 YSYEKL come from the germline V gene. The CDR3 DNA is TGCGCCAGCAGCCCCAGCGGGAGTTACGTAGATACGCAGTATTTT. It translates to CASSPSGSYVDTQYF.